The 26 T cell receptor beta chains below were found in one sample sequenced in a study of cytomegalovirus exposure and HLA in healthy donors. The PCR made use of 60 Vbeta and 13 Jbeta primers. Sequencing was performed with immunoSEQ multiplex PCR; in TCRdb, only in-frame clones are kept and a portion is missing. Its listing shows 130,000 to 150,000 clones. The sample consisted of PBMCs. Source of these receptors: a man aged 35-49 years in good health and CMV-seronegative.

This rearrangement joins TRBV27 to TRBJ1-2; maybe TRBD1 (6 bases). V lost 6 bases, J lost 0 bases, and 11 bases lay in between. The CDR3 is 14 amino acids. Germline V gives CDR1 MNHEY, CDR2 SMNVEV (reference sequence). CDR3 sequence: CASRQGTTNYGYTF. The CDR3 region has the DNA TGTGCCAGCAGGCAGGGGACGACTAACTATGGCTACACCTTC.

The chain uses TRBV11-2 and TRBJ1-2; possible D gene TRBD1, 5 bases. CDR1 and CDR2 from the germline V gene are SGHAT and FQNNGV. Trimming took off 5 bases at V and 5 bases at J, with 15 bases between the two ends. The CDR3 totals 14 residues. The CDR3 loop is CASSGGASGYGYTF. For the CDR3, the DNA is TGTGCCAGCAGCGGAGGGGCATCAGGGTATGGCTACACCTTC. The full variable domain, its missing parts supplied by reference TRBV11-2 and TRBJ1-2, is EAGVAQSPRYKIIEKRQSVAFWCNPISGHATLYWYQQILGQGPKLLIQFQNNGVVDDSQLPKDRFSAERLKGVDSTLKIQPAKLEDSAVYLCASSGGASGYGYTFGSGTRLTVV.

The V and J genes are TRBV5-6 and TRBJ1-3, with D perhaps matching TRBD1 (6 bases). This CDR3 region has 16 residues. Trimming pared 1 base from V and 2 bases from J, leaving 13 bases between. Per germline, CDR1 SGHDT and CDR2 YYEEEE. CDR3 sequence (DNA): TGTGCCAGCAGCTTGATTCGTCCAGGGGCTGGAAACACCATATATTTT. Protein sequence: CASSLIRPGAGNTIYF.

In the case of this clone: Sequence at one end of the junction differs from germline and may be a read error. The chain uses TRBV7-2 and TRBJ2-5; a possible D gene is TRBD2 (5 bases). The CDR3 has 14 amino acids. Germline V gives CDR1 SGHTA, CDR2 FQGNSA. In nucleotides, the CDR3 is TGTGCCAGCGGCTTCAGAGGGCCTCAAGAGACCCAGTACTTC. Translating it yields CASGFRGPQETQYF.

As for this clone: Other DNA sequences from this sample encode an identical CDR3 as well. The chain links TRBV7-2 to TRBJ1-1, with 7 bases matching TRBD1. V gave up 1 base and J gave up 1 base; unmatched junction bases: 0. Germline assignment: CDR1 SGHTA and CDR2 FQGNSA. CDR3 size: 14 residues. DNA of the CDR3: TGTGCCAGCAGCTTAGGACAGGGGAACACTGAAGCTTTCTTT. Its protein is CASSLGQGNTEAFF.

In nucleotides, the CDR3 is TGTGCCAGCAGATCACAGGGAGGGAATAAGGTGAACACTGAAGCTTTCTTT. It codes for CASRSQGGNKVNTEAFF. This sequence joins TRBV2 and TRBJ1-1, with a possible D match to TRBD1 (6 bases). V shed 6 bases and J shed 0 bases, with 20 bases lying between them. CDR1 is SNHLY, CDR2 FYNNEI, per germline. This CDR3 is built from 17 residues.

The chain couples TRBV7-9 to TRBJ2-3, with 7 positions matching TRBD1. The germline V gene encodes CDR1 SEHNR and CDR2 FQNEAQ (reference sequence). The V segment lost 1 base and the J segment 3 bases; nucleotides outside the gene matches: 7. The length of the CDR3 is 16 residues. CDR3 in DNA: TGTGCCAGCAGCTTAGGGACCAGGGGGTCTACAGATACGCAGTATTTT. Its translation is CASSLGTRGSTDTQYF.

The V call is TRBV2, the J call TRBJ2-6, with 7 bases fitting TRBD1. The germline gives CDR1 SNHLY, CDR2 FYNNEI. With 2 bases clipped from V and 0 bases from J, the junction kept 13 bases outside the gene matches. The CDR3 contains 20 residues. CDR3 loop: CASSERDSLFLHSGANVLTF. The CDR3 DNA is TGTGCCAGCAGTGAAAGGGACAGTCTTTTCCTCCACTCTGGGGCCAACGTCCTGACTTTC. Supplemented by reference TRBV2 and TRBJ2-6, the full variable domain reads EPEVTQTPSHQVTQMGQEVILRCVPISNHLYFYWYRQILGQKVEFLVSFYNNEISEKSEIFDDQFSVERPDGSNFTLKIRSTKLEDSAMYFCASSERDSLFLHSGANVLTFGAGSRLTVL.

This chain connects TRBV29-1 to TRBJ2-1, with 10 bases fitting TRBD1. There are 12 residues in the CDR3. Unmatched junction bases numbered 3, after V lost 7 bases and J lost 6 bases. Germline CDR1 is SQVTM and CDR2 is ANQGSEA. DNA for the CDR3: TGCAGCGCGGACAGGGGGATCAATGAGCAGTTCTTC. Protein: CSADRGINEQFF.

The V gene is TRBV7-9, the J gene TRBJ1-2; 9 nucleotides align to TRBD1. V shed 5 bases and J 8 bases; nucleotides not matched to a gene: 12. Germline loops: CDR1 SEHNR, CDR2 FQNEAQ (reference sequence). The CDR3 spans 15 residues. CDR3 sequence reads: CASSEAGQGIEGYTF. Here the CDR3 DNA reads TGTGCCAGCAGCGAAGCAGGACAGGGGATAGAAGGCTACACCTTC.

The gene calls are TRBV29-1 and TRBJ1-2, with TRBD1 matching over 7 bases. The CDR3 length is 12 residues. From germline, CDR1 is SQVTM and CDR2 ANQGSEA. J lost 6 bases, V lost 1 base, and 2 bases had no gene match. The CDR3 coding sequence is TGCAGCGTTGAAGGACAGGGCGATGGCTACACCTTC. Amino acid sequence: CSVEGQGDGYTF.

The chain carries TRBV18 and TRBJ2-7; the match to TRBD2 covers 8 bases. This CDR3 is built from 15 residues. J lost 5 bases, V lost 1 base, and 7 bases had no gene match. From germline, CDR1 is KGHSH and CDR2 LQKENI. The CDR3 sequence: CASSPQAGGPNEQYF. The CDR3 DNA follows: TGTGCCAGCTCACCACAGGCGGGGGGTCCCAACGAGCAGTACTTC.

The chain combines TRBV7-3 with TRBJ2-5; D may be TRBD2 (5 bases). The CDR3 sequence is 17 residues long. The germline V and J ends were trimmed by 1 base and 1 base, with 16 bases remaining between them. CDR1 is SGHTA and CDR2 is FQGTGA in the germline V gene. The CDR3 is CASSLSGSGWGQETQYF. Written as DNA, the CDR3 is TGTGCCAGCAGCTTAAGCGGGTCGGGTTGGGGCCAAGAGACCCAGTACTTC.

As concerns this clone: One junction end disagrees with the germline gene, perhaps due to a read error. Other DNA sequences in the sample encode the same CDR3. The chain links TRBV7-9 to TRBJ2-6; TRBD1 aligns across 9 bases. This CDR3 comprises 17 residues. Germline assignment: CDR1 SEHNR and CDR2 FQNEAQ (reference sequence). CDR3 nucleotides: TGCGCCAGCAGCTCGGGACAGGGAAGCTCTGGGGCCAACGTCCTGACTTTC. Protein sequence: CASSSGQGSSGANVLTF.

The CDR3 loop reads CASSFLGGGNQPQHF. DNA of the CDR3: TGTGCCAGCAGTTTTTTAGGGGGCGGCAATCAGCCCCAGCATTTT. The chain carries TRBV27 and TRBJ1-5; 7 bases line up with TRBD1. The CDR3 consists of 15 residues. V lost 3 bases, J lost 2 bases, and 4 bases stayed unmatched. CDR1 is MNHEY and CDR2 is SMNVEV in the germline V gene (reference sequence).

The chain links TRBV4-1 to TRBJ2-1; tentatively, D is TRBD2 (5 bases). The ends were cut back, 2 bases at V and 1 base at J, with 9 bases in the middle. The CDR3 has 15 amino acids. Germline V gene lookup returns CDR1 MGHRA and CDR2 YSYEKL. The CDR3 coding sequence is TGCGCCAGCAGCCAATCTCGGGGATCCTACAATGAGCAGTTCTTC. Amino acid sequence: CASSQSRGSYNEQFF.

The rearrangement links TRBV4-1 to TRBJ1-1, with TRBD1 matching 9 bases. This CDR3 is 15 amino acids long. The germline gives CDR1 MGHRA, CDR2 YSYEKL. With V trimmed by 4 bases and J by 1 base, 4 bases remained unmatched. The CDR3 DNA follows: TGCGCCAGCAGCCCCTTACAGGGGGCGAACACTGAAGCTTTCTTT. Translation gives CASSPLQGANTEAFF.

The chain recombines TRBV9 with TRBJ2-5; perhaps TRBD2 as D (5 bases). This CDR3 has 15 amino acids. Germline V gene data show CDR1 as SGDLS and CDR2 as YYNGEE. Deletions cut 0 bases from V and 1 base from J, with 10 bases between. CDR3 in DNA: TGTGCCAGCAGCGTAGGGCGGGCAGGCCAAGAGACCCAGTACTTC. This gives the protein CASSVGRAGQETQYF.

The genes are TRBV2 and TRBJ1-5, with 9 bases identical to TRBD1. The CDR3 spans 14 residues. Germline V gene lookup returns CDR1 SNHLY and CDR2 FYNNEI. Trimming took 6 bases from V and 5 from J; bases not matched to a gene: 5. This chain's CDR3 is CASSETGGDQPQHF. The CDR3 nucleotides read TGTGCCAGCAGCGAAACAGGGGGCGATCAGCCCCAGCATTTT.

DNA of the CDR3: TGTGCCAGCAGCTTAGATCACTTAGGGGTCGGCAATCAGCCCCAGCATTTT. Protein sequence: CASSLDHLGVGNQPQHF. The chain links TRBV11-2 to TRBJ1-5, with D tentatively TRBD1 (5 bases). The germline V gene encodes CDR1 SGHAT and CDR2 FQNNGV. The CDR3 runs to 17 residues. The V gene lost 0 bases and the J gene lost 2 bases, with 14 bases spanning the gap.

The chain joins TRBV7-6 to TRBJ2-1; 8 positions match TRBD1. This CDR3 spans 16 amino acids. The germline V gene encodes CDR1 SGHVS and CDR2 FNYEAQ. V shed 4 bases and J 3 bases; nucleotides not matched to a gene: 8. This CDR3 reads CASSSLGRGHYNEQFF. The DNA for the CDR3 is TGTGCCAGCAGCTCTTTGGGCAGGGGGCACTACAATGAGCAGTTCTTC.

V is TRBV9 and J is TRBJ2-6, with 8 bases that match TRBD1. CDR3 size: 17 residues. CDR1 and CDR2 from the germline V gene are SGDLS and YYNGEE. V lost 2 bases, J lost 2 bases, and 6 bases stayed unmatched. CDR3 protein: CASSVGTGGTGANVLTF. The CDR3, as DNA: TGTGCCAGCAGCGTTGGAACAGGGGGGACTGGGGCCAACGTCCTGACTTTC.

V usage is TRBV29-1 and J usage is TRBJ2-7; D possibly corresponds to TRBD1 (6 bases). This CDR3 has 14 residues. Trimming removed 4 bases from V and 5 bases from J, with 18 bases in between. Germline V lookup: CDR1 SQVTM, CDR2 ANQGSEA. The CDR3 bases are TGCAGCGTTGCGGCCGGCAGGGGTGGCAACGAGCAGTACTTC. Its translation: CSVAAGRGGNEQYF.

The V gene is TRBV13, the J gene TRBJ2-3; D may be TRBD2 (6 bases). The CDR3 loop spans 15 amino acids. Germline-derived CDR1 and CDR2 are PRHDT and FYEKMQ (reference sequence). The V end lost 5 bases, the J end lost 0 bases, and 12 bases lay between the germline ends. CDR3 bases: TGTGCCAGCAGCCACCCCGGGACTAGCACAGATACGCAGTATTTT. It yields the protein CASSHPGTSTDTQYF.

The genes are TRBV7-3 and TRBJ2-2; 10 bases map to TRBD1. This CDR3 contains 14 residues. V was clipped by 6 bases and J by 5 bases; unmatched bases: 3. Germline loops: CDR1 SGHTA, CDR2 FQGTGA. Written as DNA, the CDR3 is TGTGCCAGCAGGGACAGGGGGACGACCGGGGAGCTGTTTTTT. It codes for CASRDRGTTGELFF. Looking up the rest from reference TRBV7-3 and TRBJ2-2 gives the full variable domain: GAGVSQTPSNKVTEKGKYVELRCDPISGHTALYWYRQSLGQGPEFLIYFQGTGAADDSGLPNDRFFAVRPEGSVSTLKIQRTERGDSAVYLCASRDRGTTGELFFGEGSRLTVL.

The chain has TRBV27 and TRBJ1-2; D is perhaps TRBD1 (6 bases). V shed 5 bases and J shed 6 bases, with 13 bases lying between them. There are 13 residues in the CDR3. Germline CDR1 MNHEY, CDR2 SMNVEV (reference sequence). The CDR3: CASSERRGDGYTF. DNA of the CDR3: TGTGCCAGCAGTGAACGCAGGGGAGATGGCTACACCTTC.